These 16 T cell receptor beta chains were all obtained from the same sample, sequenced in a study of technical replicates of blood from a few donors. The assay was immunoSEQ multiplex PCR, and TCRdb's table has in-frame clones only and misses some. The table lists approximately 70,000 clones, nearly 97% of them singletons. The sample was T cells isolated from PBMCs. The origin of the receptors is a human donor in good health.

V is TRBV6-5 and J is TRBJ2-5; the D is unclear. V was cut by 0 bases and J by 5 bases, with 13 bases left in between. Per germline, CDR1 MNHEY and CDR2 SVGAGI. There are 15 residues in the CDR3. DNA of the CDR3: TGTGCCAGCAGTTACTCACCAGGCACCAGGGAGACCCAGTACTTC. As protein: CASSYSPGTRETQYF.

This clone was seen once. The chain is built from TRBV10-3 and TRBJ2-7; maybe TRBD2 (6 bases). Germline V CDR1 and CDR2: ENHRY, SYGVKD. Trimming cost V 3 bases and J 0 bases, with 18 bases left between them. This CDR3 spans 17 amino acids. In nucleotides, the CDR3 is TGTGCCATCAGTGAATGGGGGATGGCGGGGACCTCCTACGAGCAGTACTTC. It yields the protein CAISEWGMAGTSYEQYF.

CDR3 coding DNA: TGTGCCAGCAGTGATGAGGTGGCAACTAATGAAAAACTGTTTTTT. This gives the protein CASSDEVATNEKLFF. The rearrangement links TRBV2 to TRBJ1-4; D unresolved. V gave up 3 bases and J gave up 0 bases, with 8 bases separating them. Germline V gene data show CDR1 as SNHLY and CDR2 as FYNNEI. This CDR3 is 15 amino acids long.

As concerns this clone: Likely a read error: the CDR3 ends without its conserved phenylalanine or tryptophan. The DNA is left out, because the CDR3 cannot be placed on it with certainty; the CDR3 is given as TCRdb lists it. The chain carries TRBV28 and TRBJ1-1. The CDR3 is 10 amino acids in total, end residues counted. The germline gives CDR1 MDHEN, CDR2 SYDVKM. The CDR3 here is CASRGNLVVL.

The chain couples TRBV5-7 to TRBJ2-1, with D tentatively TRBD1 (5 bases). TRBV5-7 is treated as an ORF (open reading frame) with a function not yet certain. Trimming took 1 base from V and 6 from J, leaving 26 bases between them. The CDR3 length is 19 residues. In nucleotides, the CDR3 is TGTGCCAGCAGCTTGTCCGCGGCCCAAGGGGTCCTACGTGGCAATGAGCAGTTCTTC. Translating it yields CASSLSAAQGVLRGNEQFF.

The CDR3 loop reads CASLRGGGELFF. The CDR3 DNA is TGTGCCAGCCTCAGGGGTGGCGGGGAGCTGTTTTTT. The chain couples TRBV6-6 to TRBJ2-2, with D perhaps matching TRBD1 (6 bases). Germline V lookup: CDR1 MNHNY, CDR2 SVGAGI (reference sequence). Trimming stripped 8 bases from V and 7 bases from J, with 11 bases between. The CDR3 is made up of 12 amino acids.

This chain connects TRBV4-1 to TRBJ2-6, with no clear D. This CDR3 has 17 amino acids. Germline loops: CDR1 MGHRA, CDR2 YSYEKL. Trimming left V 5 bases short and J 0 bases short, with 14 bases between. Written as DNA, the CDR3 is TGCGCCAGCAGCTTCCCTGGGCAGATCTCTGGGGCCAACGTCCTGACTTTC. It encodes CASSFPGQISGANVLTF.

The V call is TRBV4-1, the J call TRBJ2-3, with a tentative D call TRBD1 (7 bases). The germline V gene has CDR1 MGHRA and CDR2 YSYEKL. Trimming took off 4 bases at V and 1 base at J, with 18 bases between the two ends. The CDR3 extends over 17 amino acids. The CDR3 coding sequence is TGCGCCAGCAGCCTCCGTCCAGGGGGGCAGGGCACAGATACGCAGTATTTT. Amino acid sequence: CASSLRPGGQGTDTQYF.

The chain employs TRBV11-3 and TRBJ1-1; no reliable D call. This CDR3 contains 11 residues. Germline V CDR1 and CDR2: SGHNT, YENEEA. The ends were cut back, 1 base at V and 9 bases at J, with 6 bases in the middle. For the CDR3, the DNA is TGTGCCAGCAGCTTAGGGCAGAAAGCTTTCTTT. Its protein is CASSLGQKAFF.

This chain links TRBV4-1 with TRBJ2-1; maybe TRBD1 (5 bases). This CDR3 region has 15 residues. The germline V and J ends were trimmed by 4 bases and 7 bases, with 17 bases remaining between them. Looked up from germline, CDR1 is MGHRA and CDR2 is YSYEKL. CDR3 coding DNA: TGCGCCAGCAGCCTATCCAGCAGGGAACAGAATGAGCAGTTCTTC. This gives the protein CASSLSSREQNEQFF.

This chain links TRBV6-1 with TRBJ1-5; no definite D call. The CDR3 covers 12 residues. CDR1 and CDR2 from the germline V gene are MNHNS and SASEGT. Trimming stripped 7 bases from V and 6 bases from J, with 10 bases between. Here the CDR3 reads CASNQGGQPQHF. DNA for the CDR3: TGTGCCAGCAACCAAGGAGGTCAGCCCCAGCATTTT.

The chain couples TRBV25-1 to TRBJ2-2, with TRBD1 identical over 7 bases. The length of the CDR3 is 15 residues. The J segment lost 13 bases and the V segment lost 4 bases, leaving 15 bases of the junction unmatched. Per the germline V gene, CDR1 is MGHDK and CDR2 is SYGVNS. The CDR3 DNA follows: TGTGCCAGCAGTGCAACGGGACAGCTTCACTGGGGGCTGTTTTTT. Encoded protein: CASSATGQLHWGLFF.

This chain connects TRBV7-9 to TRBJ1-4; 9 nucleotides match TRBD1. Germline CDR1 and CDR2: SEHNR and FQNEAQ (reference sequence). The V and J ends lost 5 bases and 6 bases, in that order; junction bases with no gene match: 10. The CDR3 runs 16 residues. DNA for the CDR3: TGTGCCAGCAGCCCAACTCCGGGACAGGGAGATGAAAAACTGTTTTTT. Translation gives CASSPTPGQGDEKLFF.

The chain combines TRBV28 with TRBJ2-7; TRBD2 matches 11 bases. The CDR3 extends over 18 amino acids. Trimming at V came to 2 bases and at J to 0 bases, leaving 9 bases not matched to a gene. Germline CDR1 is MDHEN and CDR2 is SYDVKM. Here the CDR3 reads CASSLELAGVGVSYEQYF. DNA of the CDR3: TGTGCCAGCAGTTTAGAACTAGCGGGAGTGGGAGTCTCCTACGAGCAGTACTTC.

The chain is built from TRBV11-3 and TRBJ1-1; D is unclear. The germline V gene has CDR1 SGHNT and CDR2 YENEEA. Trimming took off 0 bases at V and 8 bases at J, with 7 bases between the two ends. The CDR3 totals 12 residues. The CDR3 DNA reads TGTGCCAGCAGCTTAGATAGTCCCGAAGCTTTCTTT. Encoded protein: CASSLDSPEAFF.

The genes are TRBV11-2 and TRBJ2-7; D is uncertain. V was pared by 1 base and J by 4 bases, with 11 bases between. This CDR3 is built from 14 residues. The germline CDR1 and CDR2 sequences are SGHAT and FQNNGV. The CDR3 here is CASSLGPIRYEQYF. The CDR3, as DNA: TGTGCCAGCAGCTTAGGTCCAATACGGTACGAGCAGTACTTC.